The following is a TCR beta chain sequence with its context. J gave up 14 bases and V 1 base, and 6 bases lay outside the gene matches. This CDR3 spans 13 amino acids. CDR1 is SGHNT, CDR2 YENEEA, per germline. This sample is part of a study of blood T cell repertoires in COVID-19. Across the whole study: Samples taken during acute and convalescent COVID-19 were collected in the United States, Italy and Spain. Sources were T cells, B-cell-depleted T cells, or PBMCs; the material itself was cDNA or gDNA.

In the study's own analysis: Amplification of reference gene primers was used by the study to estimate nucleated cell counts. This table comes from immunoSEQ multiplex PCR, and its TCRdb copy is limited to in-frame clones, with some not included. V, J and clone size are taken as reported in that table, and D and trimming were inferred from the DNA itself. Seen here are about 120,000 clones, 86% observed once, and the top ten hold about 4.5%. This receptor was obtained from a man between 35 and 55 years old with acute or convalescent COVID-19. This chain uses TRBV11-3 with TRBJ2-1; 9 bases align to TRBD2. What was sequenced was peripheral blood. CDR3 region: CASSLGSSGTEFF. Here the CDR3 DNA reads TGTGCCAGCAGCTTAGGGTCTAGCGGGACCGAGTTCTTC.